Listed below are T cell receptor beta chains from one sample, sequenced in a study of T cell responses to AZD1222 COVID-19 vaccine. Some clones are missing from TCRdb's copy, which holds only in-frame ones; the method was immunoSEQ multiplex PCR. The data contain approximately 130,000 clones, approximately 86% of them singletons. The sample was peripheral blood, taken 28 days after the second AZD1222 dose. These receptor sequences come from an adult who received the AZD1222 COVID-19 vaccine. Each CDR3 is given with its conserved first and last residue. Each record gives: clone size, J gene, V gene, D gene, CDR3 DNA, CDR3 protein. D genes are given only for firm matches. Only part of the rows carry a size: once, few, many, or a class if the clone is expanded.

clone_size: NA; j_call: TRBJ1-6; v_call: TRBV28; d_call: NA; cdr3_nt: TGTGCCAGCAGCCCGGACCGGCTAACTTCACCCCTCCACTTT; cdr3_aa: CASSPDRLTSPLHF
clone_size: once; j_call: TRBJ1-1; v_call: TRBV5-1; d_call: TRBD1; cdr3_nt: TGCGCCAGCAGCCCCGGGACAGGGGTGCTGAACACTGAAGCTTTCTTT; cdr3_aa: CASSPGTGVLNTEAFF
clone_size: NA; j_call: TRBJ1-4; v_call: TRBV7-9; d_call: TRBD1; cdr3_nt: TGTGCCAGCAGCCACCAACGGGACAGCCATGAAAAACTGTTTTTT; cdr3_aa: CASSHQRDSHEKLFF
clone_size: NA; j_call: TRBJ2-2; v_call: TRBV7-6; d_call: TRBD1; cdr3_nt: TGTGCCAGCAGCTTCACAGGGGGCGACACCGGGGAGCTGTTTTTT; cdr3_aa: CASSFTGGDTGELFF
clone_size: NA; j_call: TRBJ2-6; v_call: TRBV14; d_call: NA; cdr3_nt: TGTGCCAGCAGCCGAGCTGGGGGGACCTCTGGGGCCAACGTCCTGACTTTC; cdr3_aa: CASSRAGGTSGANVLTF
clone_size: NA; j_call: TRBJ2-7; v_call: TRBV5-5; d_call: NA; cdr3_nt: TGTGCCAGCAGCTTGAAGACGTCCTACGAGCAGTACTTC; cdr3_aa: CASSLKTSYEQYF
clone_size: NA; j_call: TRBJ2-5; v_call: TRBV27; d_call: TRBD2; cdr3_nt: TGTGCCAGCAGTTCGCCGGGACTAGCGGGGGAAGAGACCCAGTACTTC; cdr3_aa: CASSSPGLAGEETQYF
clone_size: NA; j_call: TRBJ2-7; v_call: TRBV6-5; d_call: NA; cdr3_nt: TGTGCCAGCAGTTACTCGATCTATAGGGAGCAGTACTTC; cdr3_aa: CASSYSIYREQYF
clone_size: NA; j_call: TRBJ1-1; v_call: TRBV6-4; d_call: NA; cdr3_nt: TGTGCCAGCAGTGTGGAACGGAACACTGAAGCTTTCTTT; cdr3_aa: CASSVERNTEAFF
clone_size: NA; j_call: TRBJ1-5; v_call: TRBV7-9; d_call: NA; cdr3_nt: TGTGCCGTACAGCCTCCAAATCAGCCCCAGCATTTT; cdr3_aa: CAVQPPNQPQHF
clone_size: NA; j_call: TRBJ1-2; v_call: TRBV4-1; d_call: NA; cdr3_nt: TGCGCCAGCAGCCAAGATTCCAACAGTAACTATGGCTACACCTTC; cdr3_aa: CASSQDSNSNYGYTF
clone_size: once; j_call: TRBJ2-6; v_call: TRBV7-3; d_call: NA; cdr3_nt: TGTGCCAGCAGTCCGACAGGTCCGGGGCGTGGGGCCAACGTCCTGACTTTC; cdr3_aa: CASSPTGPGRGANVLTF
clone_size: NA; j_call: TRBJ1-5; v_call: TRBV3-1/TRBV3-2; d_call: NA; cdr3_nt: TGTGCCAGCAGCCCGAACAGAGATCAGCCCCAGCATTTT; cdr3_aa: CASSPNRDQPQHF
clone_size: NA; j_call: TRBJ1-5; v_call: TRBV28; d_call: NA; cdr3_nt: TGTGCCAGCAGTTTCTCGGTTCAGCCCCAGCATTTT; cdr3_aa: CASSFSVQPQHF
clone_size: NA; j_call: TRBJ1-1; v_call: TRBV6-6; d_call: NA; cdr3_nt: TGTGCCAGCAGTTACTCCCGGGAAAACACTGAAGCTTTCTTT; cdr3_aa: CASSYSRENTEAFF
clone_size: NA; j_call: TRBJ1-2; v_call: TRBV6-5; d_call: TRBD1; cdr3_nt: TGTGCCAGCAGGCAGACAGGGGGCGGTCCTGGCTACACCTTC; cdr3_aa: CASRQTGGGPGYTF
clone_size: NA; j_call: TRBJ1-1; v_call: TRBV19; d_call: NA; cdr3_nt: TGTGCCAGTAGTATCGTGACGGCGGGGGGTGAAGCTTTCTTT; cdr3_aa: CASSIVTAGGEAFF
clone_size: NA; j_call: TRBJ1-2; v_call: TRBV6-6; d_call: NA; cdr3_nt: TGTGCCAGCAGTTACTCGCAATTTATAGGGAACTATGGCTACACCTTC; cdr3_aa: CASSYSQFIGNYGYTF
clone_size: NA; j_call: TRBJ1-6; v_call: TRBV7-6; d_call: TRBD1; cdr3_nt: TGTGCCAGCAGCTTGGGACAGGGGATGAGTTCACCCCTCCACTTT; cdr3_aa: CASSLGQGMSSPLHF
clone_size: NA; j_call: TRBJ1-3; v_call: TRBV5-1; d_call: NA; cdr3_nt: TGCGCCAGCAGCTTCTTTGACGGGAGCTCTGGAAACACCATATATTTT; cdr3_aa: CASSFFDGSSGNTIYF
clone_size: NA; j_call: TRBJ1-2; v_call: TRBV29-1; d_call: NA; cdr3_nt: TGCAGCGTTGAAGGTGCCAGCTATGGCTACACCTTC; cdr3_aa: CSVEGASYGYTF
clone_size: once; j_call: TRBJ1-6; v_call: TRBV15; d_call: NA; cdr3_nt: TGTGCCACCAGCAGAGGTAGGGATGGTTCACCCCTCCACTTT; cdr3_aa: CATSRGRDGSPLHF
clone_size: once; j_call: TRBJ1-6; v_call: TRBV7-9; d_call: TRBD1; cdr3_nt: TGTGCCAGCAGCCCCAGGGACAGGTCCTATAATTCACCCCTCCACTTT; cdr3_aa: CASSPRDRSYNSPLHF
clone_size: NA; j_call: TRBJ1-1; v_call: TRBV5-1; d_call: TRBD1; cdr3_nt: TGCGCCAGCGGACAGGGGATAAACACTGAAGCTTTCTTT; cdr3_aa: CASGQGINTEAFF
clone_size: NA; j_call: TRBJ2-6; v_call: TRBV7-9; d_call: NA; cdr3_nt: TGTGCCAGCAGCTCAGCCGCTGGGGGCTCTGGGGCCAACGTCCTGACTTTC; cdr3_aa: CASSSAAGGSGANVLTF
clone_size: NA; j_call: TRBJ2-7; v_call: TRBV5-1; d_call: NA; cdr3_nt: TGCGCCAGCAGCCGAACCTCCGGGGAGTACGAGCAGTACTTC; cdr3_aa: CASSRTSGEYEQYF
clone_size: once; j_call: TRBJ1-1; v_call: TRBV12-5; d_call: NA; cdr3_nt: TGTGCTAGTGGTTTTCAGGGACGAACTGAAGCTTTCTTT; cdr3_aa: CASGFQGRTEAFF
clone_size: NA; j_call: TRBJ2-6; v_call: TRBV6-5; d_call: NA; cdr3_nt: TGTGCCACACGACCGCCCAGCTCTATCCTGACTTTC; cdr3_aa: CATRPPSSILTF
clone_size: NA; j_call: TRBJ2-1; v_call: TRBV6-2/TRBV6-3; d_call: TRBD2; cdr3_nt: TGTGCCAGCAGTTACTCGAGTCTAGCGGGGGGACTAAGCTCCTACAATGAGCAGTTCTTC; cdr3_aa: CASSYSSLAGGLSSYNEQFF
clone_size: NA; j_call: TRBJ2-5; v_call: TRBV27; d_call: NA; cdr3_nt: TGTGCCAGCAGTAGAAAGTACCAAGAGACCCAGTACTTC; cdr3_aa: CASSRKYQETQYF